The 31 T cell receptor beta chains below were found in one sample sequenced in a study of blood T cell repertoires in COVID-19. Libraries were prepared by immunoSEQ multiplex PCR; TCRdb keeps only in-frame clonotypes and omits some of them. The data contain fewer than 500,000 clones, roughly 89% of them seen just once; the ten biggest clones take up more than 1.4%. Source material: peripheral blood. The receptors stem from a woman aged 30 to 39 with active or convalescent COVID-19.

The CDR3 nucleotides read TGTGCCACCAGCAGAGGCGGGGCAGAAGATTACACTGAAGCTTTCTTT. Translated, it gives CATSRGGAEDYTEAFF. V gene TRBV15 combines with J gene TRBJ1-1; D possibly corresponds to TRBD1 (5 bases). Trimming removed 1 base from V and 3 bases from J, with 15 bases in between. This CDR3 has 16 amino acids. Germline CDR1 reads LNHNV; CDR2 reads YYDKDF (reference sequence).

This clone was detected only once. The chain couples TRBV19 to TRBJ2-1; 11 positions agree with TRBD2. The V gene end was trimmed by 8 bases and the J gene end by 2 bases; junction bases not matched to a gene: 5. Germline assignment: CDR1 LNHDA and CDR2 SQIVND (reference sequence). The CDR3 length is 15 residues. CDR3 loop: CASASGGTPYNEQFF. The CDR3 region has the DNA TGTGCCAGTGCTAGCGGGGGGACTCCCTACAATGAGCAGTTCTTC.

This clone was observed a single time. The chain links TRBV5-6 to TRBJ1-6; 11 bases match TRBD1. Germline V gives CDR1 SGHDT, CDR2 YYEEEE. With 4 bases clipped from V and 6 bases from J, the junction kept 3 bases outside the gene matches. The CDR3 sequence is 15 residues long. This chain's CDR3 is CASSGQGASNSPLHF. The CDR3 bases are TGTGCCAGCAGCGGACAGGGGGCAAGTAATTCACCCCTCCACTTT.

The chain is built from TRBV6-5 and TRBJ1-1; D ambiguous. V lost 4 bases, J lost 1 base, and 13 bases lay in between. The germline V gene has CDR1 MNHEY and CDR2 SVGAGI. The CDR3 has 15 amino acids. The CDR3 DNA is TGTGCCAGCAGTTTGTTCCCTACTCCGAACACTGAAGCTTTCTTT. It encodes CASSLFPTPNTEAFF.

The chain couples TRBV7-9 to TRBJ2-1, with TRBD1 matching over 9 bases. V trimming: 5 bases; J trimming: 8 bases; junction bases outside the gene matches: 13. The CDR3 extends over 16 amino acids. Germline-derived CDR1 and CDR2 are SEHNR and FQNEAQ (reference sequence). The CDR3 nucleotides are TGTGCCAGCAGCGAGCGAGGGACAGGGAGCATGGATGAGCAGTTCTTC. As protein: CASSERGTGSMDEQFF.

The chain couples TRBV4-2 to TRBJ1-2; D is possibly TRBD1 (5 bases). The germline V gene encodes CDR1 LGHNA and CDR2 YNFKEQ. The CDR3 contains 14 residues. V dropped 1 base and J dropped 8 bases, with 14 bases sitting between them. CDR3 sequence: CASSQVLAEGGYTF. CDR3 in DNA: TGTGCCAGCAGCCAAGTCCTCGCGGAGGGGGGCTACACCTTC.

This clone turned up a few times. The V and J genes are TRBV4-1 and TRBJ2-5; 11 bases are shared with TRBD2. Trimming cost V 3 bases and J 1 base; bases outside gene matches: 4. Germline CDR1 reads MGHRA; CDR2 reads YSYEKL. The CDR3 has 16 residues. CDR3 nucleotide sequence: TGCGCCAGCAGCCAGGCACTAGCGGGGGCCCAAGAGACCCAGTACTTC. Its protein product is CASSQALAGAQETQYF.

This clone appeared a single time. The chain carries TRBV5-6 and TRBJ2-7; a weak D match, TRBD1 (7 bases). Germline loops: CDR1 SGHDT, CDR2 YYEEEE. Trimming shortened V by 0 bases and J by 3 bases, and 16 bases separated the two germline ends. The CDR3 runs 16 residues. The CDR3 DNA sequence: TGTGCCAGCAGCTTGGGGGGGGACAGTCCCATCTACGAGCAGTACTTC. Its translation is CASSLGGDSPIYEQYF.

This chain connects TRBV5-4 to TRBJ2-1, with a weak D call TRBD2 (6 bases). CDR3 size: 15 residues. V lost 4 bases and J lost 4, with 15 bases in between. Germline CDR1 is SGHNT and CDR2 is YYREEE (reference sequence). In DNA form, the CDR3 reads TGTGCCAGCAGCCCTGGGGGTAGCGGATACAATGAGCAGTTCTTC. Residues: CASSPGGSGYNEQFF.

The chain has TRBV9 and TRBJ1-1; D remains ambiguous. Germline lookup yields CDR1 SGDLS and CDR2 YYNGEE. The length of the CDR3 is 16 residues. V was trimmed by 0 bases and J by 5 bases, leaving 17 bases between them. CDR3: CASSVAAGSLRTEAFF. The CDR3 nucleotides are TGTGCCAGCAGCGTAGCTGCGGGATCCCTGCGAACTGAAGCTTTCTTT.

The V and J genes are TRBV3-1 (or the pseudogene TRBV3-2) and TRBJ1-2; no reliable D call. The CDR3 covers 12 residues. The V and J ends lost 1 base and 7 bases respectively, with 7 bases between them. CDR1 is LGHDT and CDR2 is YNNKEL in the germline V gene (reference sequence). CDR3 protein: CASSQAEGGYTF. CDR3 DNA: TGTGCCAGCAGCCAAGCGGAGGGTGGCTACACCTTC.

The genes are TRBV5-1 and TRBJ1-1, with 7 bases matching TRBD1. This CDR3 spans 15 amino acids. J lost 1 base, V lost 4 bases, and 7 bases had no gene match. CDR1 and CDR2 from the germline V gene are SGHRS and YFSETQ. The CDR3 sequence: CASSRRTGANTEAFF. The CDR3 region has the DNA TGCGCCAGCAGCAGAAGGACAGGAGCGAACACTGAAGCTTTCTTT.

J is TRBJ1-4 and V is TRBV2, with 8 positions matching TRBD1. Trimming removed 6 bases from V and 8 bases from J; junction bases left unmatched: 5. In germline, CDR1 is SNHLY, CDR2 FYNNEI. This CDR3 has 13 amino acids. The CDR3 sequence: CASSRGRAEKLFF. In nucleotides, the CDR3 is TGTGCCAGCAGCAGGGGGCGCGCAGAAAAACTGTTTTTT.

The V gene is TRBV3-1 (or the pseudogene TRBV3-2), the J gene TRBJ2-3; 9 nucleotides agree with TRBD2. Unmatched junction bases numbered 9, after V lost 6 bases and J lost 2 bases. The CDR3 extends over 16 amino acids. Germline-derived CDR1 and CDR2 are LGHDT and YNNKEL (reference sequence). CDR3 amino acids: CASSTVLAGITDTQYF. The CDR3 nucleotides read TGTGCCAGCAGTACCGTTCTAGCGGGGATCACAGATACGCAGTATTTT.

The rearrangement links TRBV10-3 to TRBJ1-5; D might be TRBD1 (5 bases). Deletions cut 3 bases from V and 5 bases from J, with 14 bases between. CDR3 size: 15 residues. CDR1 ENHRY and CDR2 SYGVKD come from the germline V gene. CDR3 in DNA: TGTGCCATCAGTGAAGGCGGGGCGATGGATCAGCCCCAGCATTTT. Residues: CAISEGGAMDQPQHF.

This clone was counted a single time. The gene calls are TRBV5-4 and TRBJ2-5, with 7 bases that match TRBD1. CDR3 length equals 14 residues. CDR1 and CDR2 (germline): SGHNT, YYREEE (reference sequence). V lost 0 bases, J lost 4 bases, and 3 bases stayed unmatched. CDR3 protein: CASSLGDRRETQYF. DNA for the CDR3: TGTGCCAGCAGCTTGGGGGACAGACGAGAGACCCAGTACTTC.

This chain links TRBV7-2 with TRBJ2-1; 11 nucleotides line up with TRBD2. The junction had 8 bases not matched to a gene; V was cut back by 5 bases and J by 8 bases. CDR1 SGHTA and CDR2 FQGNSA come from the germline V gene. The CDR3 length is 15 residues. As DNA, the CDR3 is TGTGCCAGCAGCCAACTAGCGGGAGTTGAACATGAGCAGTTCTTC. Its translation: CASSQLAGVEHEQFF.

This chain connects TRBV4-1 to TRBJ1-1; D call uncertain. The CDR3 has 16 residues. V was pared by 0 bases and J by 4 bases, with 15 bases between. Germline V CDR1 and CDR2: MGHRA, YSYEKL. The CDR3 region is CASSQDLGFGSTEAFF. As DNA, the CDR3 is TGCGCCAGCAGCCAAGATCTCGGGTTCGGAAGCACTGAAGCTTTCTTT.

CDR3 loop: CASSPGLGSYNEQFF. CDR3 nucleotides: TGTGCCAGCAGCCCTGGACTAGGAAGTTACAATGAGCAGTTCTTC. The genes are TRBV3-1 (or the pseudogene TRBV3-2) and TRBJ2-1, with 7 bases matching TRBD2. J gave up 4 bases and V 4 bases, and 7 bases lay outside the gene matches. Per the germline V gene, CDR1 is LGHDT and CDR2 is YNNKEL (reference sequence). This CDR3 is 15 amino acids long.

In DNA, the CDR3 is TGCGCCAGCAGCCCGCAAGGACAGGCGAGGTACTACGAGCAGTACTTC. As protein: CASSPQGQARYYEQYF. This sequence joins TRBV4-1 and TRBJ2-7, with 7 bases identical to TRBD1. The V gene's germline CDR1 is MGHRA and CDR2 YSYEKL. V lost 4 bases, J lost 3 bases, and 12 bases stayed unmatched. This CDR3 is built from 16 residues.

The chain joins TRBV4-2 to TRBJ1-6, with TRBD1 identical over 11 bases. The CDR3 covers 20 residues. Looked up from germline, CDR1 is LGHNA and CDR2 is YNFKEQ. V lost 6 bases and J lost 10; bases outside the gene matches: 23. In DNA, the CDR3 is TGTGCCAGCAGGTCTTCCACCCTGGAAGATCTGGGACAGGGGGGATCACCCCTCCACTTT. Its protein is CASRSSTLEDLGQGGSPLHF.

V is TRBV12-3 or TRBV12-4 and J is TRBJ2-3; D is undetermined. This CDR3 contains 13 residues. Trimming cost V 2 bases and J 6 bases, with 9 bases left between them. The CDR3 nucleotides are TGTGCCAGCAGTTTACCCCCTTCGGATACGCAGTATTTT. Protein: CASSLPPSDTQYF.

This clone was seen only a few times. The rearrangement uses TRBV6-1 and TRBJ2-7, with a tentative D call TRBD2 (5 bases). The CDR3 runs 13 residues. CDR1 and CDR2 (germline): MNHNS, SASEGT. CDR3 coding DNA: TGTGCCAGCAGTGAGGGAGCCGGTACCGGAGAATTTGTC. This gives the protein CASSEGAGTGEFV.

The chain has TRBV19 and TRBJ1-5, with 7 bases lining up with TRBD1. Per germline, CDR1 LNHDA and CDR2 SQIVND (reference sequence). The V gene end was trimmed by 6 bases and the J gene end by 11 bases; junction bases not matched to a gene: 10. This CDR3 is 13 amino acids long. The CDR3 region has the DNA TGTGCCAGTAGCCGGACAGGAGTCTTCACCCAGCATTTT. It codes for CASSRTGVFTQHF.

CDR3 amino acids: CASSQDNTNSPLHF. In DNA form, the CDR3 reads TGTGCCAGCAGCCAAGATAACACAAATTCACCCCTCCACTTT. The rearrangement uses TRBV3-1 (or the pseudogene TRBV3-2) and TRBJ1-6; D gene unclear. CDR3 length: 14 amino acids. V was trimmed by 0 bases and J by 7 bases, leaving 7 bases between them. Germline loops: CDR1 LGHDT, CDR2 YNNKEL (reference sequence).

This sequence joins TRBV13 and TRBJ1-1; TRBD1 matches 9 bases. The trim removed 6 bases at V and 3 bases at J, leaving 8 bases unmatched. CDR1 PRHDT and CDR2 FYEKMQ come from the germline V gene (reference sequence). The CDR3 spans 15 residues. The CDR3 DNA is TGTGCCAGCAGTGGGAGGGGGGACAGGGACACTGAAGCTTTCTTT. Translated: CASSGRGDRDTEAFF.

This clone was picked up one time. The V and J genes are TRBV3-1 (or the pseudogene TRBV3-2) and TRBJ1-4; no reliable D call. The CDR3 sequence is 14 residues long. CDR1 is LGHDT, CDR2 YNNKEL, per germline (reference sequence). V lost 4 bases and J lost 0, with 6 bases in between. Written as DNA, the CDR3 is TGTGCCAGCAGCCCGGGAGCAACTAATGAAAAACTGTTTTTT. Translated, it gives CASSPGATNEKLFF.

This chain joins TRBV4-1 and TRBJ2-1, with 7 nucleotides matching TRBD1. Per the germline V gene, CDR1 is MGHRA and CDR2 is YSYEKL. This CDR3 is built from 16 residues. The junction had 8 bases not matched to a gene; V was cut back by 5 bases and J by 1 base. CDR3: CASSYRQGDSYNEQFF. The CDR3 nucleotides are TGCGCCAGCAGCTACCGACAGGGCGATTCCTACAATGAGCAGTTCTTC.

The CDR3: CASRAPFERKLFF. DNA of the CDR3: TGTGCCAGCAGAGCCCCGTTTGAGAGGAAACTGTTTTTT. The V call is TRBV2, the J call TRBJ1-4, with no clear D. The germline V and J ends were trimmed by 6 bases and 11 bases, with 16 bases remaining between them. The CDR3 is 13 residues long. The germline gives CDR1 SNHLY, CDR2 FYNNEI.

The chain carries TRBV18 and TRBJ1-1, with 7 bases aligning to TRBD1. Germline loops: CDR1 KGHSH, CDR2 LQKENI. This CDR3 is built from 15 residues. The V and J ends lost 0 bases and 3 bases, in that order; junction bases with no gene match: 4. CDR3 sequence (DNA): TGTGCCAGCTCACCACCAAGGACAGGCTACACTGAAGCTTTCTTT. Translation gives CASSPPRTGYTEAFF.

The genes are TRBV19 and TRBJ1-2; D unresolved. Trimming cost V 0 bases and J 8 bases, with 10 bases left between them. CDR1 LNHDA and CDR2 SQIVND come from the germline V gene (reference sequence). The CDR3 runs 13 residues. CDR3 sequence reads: CASSIDPGMGYTF. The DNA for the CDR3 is TGTGCCAGTAGTATAGATCCGGGGATGGGCTACACCTTC.